Below, 30 T cell receptor beta chains from the same sample are listed, as sequenced in a study of CD8+ T cells in alopecia areata. Cutaneous lymph node cells were pooled, and they were sorted using CD4, CD8alpha, NKG2D, NKG2ACE and other markers. Reverse transcribed after extraction, RNA yielded cDNA as the sequencing template. Profiled with immunoSEQ multiplex PCR; TCRdb holds only in-frame clones, not every one. The specimen has more than 250,000 clones, none found just once. The sequenced sample was CD4+ T cells sorted from a lymph node. These receptors were obtained from a C3H/HeJ mouse with alopecia areata. Strain haplotype at MHC: H2-k.

Worth noting for this clone: Germline and genes: mouse. Read data end 4 residues before the CDR3 end; the end is taken from the germline J gene. The chain links TRBV19 to TRBJ2-7; D gene uncertain. Per the germline V gene, CDR1 is FNHDT and CDR2 is SITEND (reference sequence). The CDR3 totals 12 residues. Partial CDR3 DNA: TGTGCCAGCAGTATCCCACAGTAT. Translation gives CASSIPQY. The whole CDR3 protein reads CASSIPQYEQYF.

In the case of this clone: Mouse gene names and germline throughout. The CDR3 goes on 4 residues after the read ends, and that part is filled in from the germline J gene. This chain links TRBV19 with TRBJ1-2; 8 positions match TRBD1. V shed 4 bases and J 1 base; nucleotides not matched to a gene: 3. In germline, CDR1 is FNHDT, CDR2 SITEND (reference sequence). This CDR3 contains 14 residues. The CDR3 protein is CASSSRGQNSDYTF. The sequenced part of the CDR3 DNA is TGTGCCAGCAGTTCCAGGGGGCAAAACTCC.

This clone was seen only a few times. Mouse gene names apply. CDR3 sequence reads: CASRPGTYSYEQYF. The CDR3 bases that were read are TGTGCCAGCAGACCAGGGACATACTCCTAT. V is TRBV19 and J is TRBJ2-7; possible D gene TRBD1, 6 bases. The read terminates 4 residues before the CDR3 end, so the remaining end is supplied by the germline J gene. V was trimmed by 5 bases and J by 0 bases, leaving 12 bases between them. The germline V gene encodes CDR1 FNHDT and CDR2 SITEND (reference sequence). The CDR3 runs 14 residues.

Details on this clone: Mouse gene names and germline throughout. The read stops 4 residues short of the end of the CDR3; the missing end is completed from the germline J gene. Other DNA sequences in this sample translate to the same CDR3. This chain connects TRBV19 to TRBJ1-1; a possible D gene is TRBD1 (6 bases). The germline gives CDR1 FNHDT, CDR2 SITEND (reference sequence). The CDR3 has 15 residues. V was cut by 2 bases and J by 0 bases, with 11 bases left in between. The chain's CDR3 is CASSIQGQANTEVFF. The covered CDR3 bases are TGTGCCAGCAGTATCCAGGGACAAGCAAACACA.

This clone has a handful of counts. Here the gene names and germline are mouse. The CDR3 extends 4 residues past the end of the read, so its final part is completed from the germline J gene. The V call is TRBV13-2, the J call TRBJ2-5; 10 bases are a match to TRBD2. The CDR3 is made up of 17 amino acids. CDR1 is NNHNN and CDR2 is SYGAGS in the germline V gene (reference sequence). CDR3 sequence: CASGDALLGGREDTQYF. The covered CDR3 bases are TGTGCCAGCGGTGATGCACTCCTGGGGGGGCGCGAGGAC.

This clone was detected only a few times. The genes and germline here are from mouse. The read halts 4 residues ahead of the CDR3 end, with the missing end drawn from the germline J gene. The chain joins TRBV13-1 to TRBJ2-1; TRBD2 aligns across 11 bases. Trimming at V came to 4 bases and at J to 6 bases, leaving 6 bases not matched to a gene. In germline, CDR1 is NSHNY, CDR2 SYGAGN. CDR3 length equals 15 residues. The CDR3 reads CASSPTGGAGAEQFF. CDR3 DNA, as far as it was read: TGTGCCAGCAGTCCAACTGGGGGGGCCGGTGCT.

This clone was found a few times. Mouse gene names apply. The read terminates 4 residues ahead of where the CDR3 ends, so the germline J gene completes it. The chain couples TRBV19 to TRBJ2-5, with a tentative D call TRBD1 (5 bases). The CDR3 contains 13 residues. Germline CDR1 and CDR2: FNHDT and SITEND (reference sequence). The CDR3 loop is CASSIRREDTQYF. The sequenced part of the CDR3 DNA is TGTGCCAGCAGTATCCGCAGGGAGGAC.

About this clone: Any gene name here is a mouse gene name. The CDR3 goes on 4 residues after the read ends, and that part is filled in from the germline J gene. The chain employs TRBV1 and TRBJ2-1, with TRBD1 matching 10 bases. Germline V gives CDR1 NSQYPW, CDR2 LRSPGD (reference sequence). V lost 0 bases and J lost 3; bases outside the gene matches: 2. The CDR3 length is 16 residues. The CDR3 sequence: CTCSADRDRGYAEQFF. The DNA read from the CDR3 is TGCACCTGCAGTGCAGATCGGGACAGGGGCTATGCT.

This clone was counted a few times. Genes and germline come from the mouse. The CDR3 goes on 4 residues after the read ends, and that part is filled in from the germline J gene. V and J are TRBV3 and TRBJ2-5, with 7 bases identical to TRBD1. Germline V gene data show CDR1 as SNHLY and CDR2 as FYNGKV (reference sequence). Trimming took 3 bases from V and 0 from J; bases not matched to a gene: 3. The CDR3 is 15 amino acids. The CDR3 is CASSLGQPNQDTQYF. CDR3 bases read: TGTGCCAGCAGCTTGGGACAGCCTAACCAAGAC.

The sample holds a few counts of this clone. Gene names and germline refer to mouse. With the read ending 4 residues before the CDR3 end, the germline J gene is used to fill in that end. The V call is TRBV13-2, the J call TRBJ2-7, with TRBD1 matching over 8 bases. The CDR3 consists of 12 residues. Per germline, CDR1 NNHNN and CDR2 SYGAGS (reference sequence). The CDR3 is CASGPTGDEQYF. CDR3 DNA, as far as it was read: TGTGCCAGCGGCCCGACAGGGGAT.

This clone was counted between two and nine times. Germline and genes here are mouse. The read comes to an end 4 residues before the CDR3 does, leaving the germline J gene to fill in the end. The chain uses TRBV13-2 and TRBJ2-5, with D perhaps TRBD1 or TRBD2 (5 bases each). The V end was cut by 0 bases, the J end by 3 bases, with 8 bases between. CDR1 is NNHNN and CDR2 is SYGAGS in the germline V gene (reference sequence). The CDR3 totals 14 residues. Partial CDR3 DNA: TGTGCCAGCGGTGATGGGGGACGGCAAGAC. Amino acids: CASGDGGRQD. From start to end, the CDR3 is CASGDGGRQDTQYF.

As concerns this clone: Each gene name is a mouse one. The read falls 4 residues short of the CDR3 end, and the missing part is taken from the germline J gene. The same CDR3 can be traced to other DNA sequences in this sample. The chain is built from TRBV31 and TRBJ2-5; TRBD1 is a possible D gene (5 bases). The CDR3 spans 13 residues. Germline lookup yields CDR1 GKSSPN and CDR2 SITVG. CDR3 DNA (partial): TGTGCCTGGAGTCTGGGGAGGGGAGAC. Its translation: CAWSLGRGD. The complete CDR3 reads CAWSLGRGDTQYF. The full variable domain, with the rest looked up from reference TRBV31 and TRBJ2-5, is AQTIHQWPVAEIKAVGSPLSLGCTIKGKSSPNLYWYWQATGGTLQQLFYSITVGQVESVVQLNLSASRPKDDQFILSTEKLLLSHSGFYLCAWSLGRGDTQYFGPGTRLLVL.

This clone has a handful of counts. The gene names given are mouse names. The read finishes 4 residues shy of the CDR3 end, and the germline J gene is used to complete it. The V call is TRBV19, the J call TRBJ2-1, with 7 nucleotides matching TRBD1. The CDR3 runs 15 residues. Germline lookup yields CDR1 FNHDT and CDR2 SITEND (reference sequence). V gave up 1 base and J gave up 3 bases; unmatched junction bases: 4. The sequenced CDR3 bases are TGTGCCAGCAGTATATCGGGACAGAGCTATGCT. It is translated as CASSISGQSYA. The full CDR3 is CASSISGQSYAEQFF.

Worth noting for this clone: Gene names and germline refer to mouse. Coverage ceases 4 residues before the CDR3 finishes, and the germline J gene fills in the end. Other DNA variants within this sample encode the same CDR3. The chain carries TRBV13-1 and TRBJ2-3; 9 bases agree with TRBD2. J gave up 1 base and V 2 bases, and 2 bases lay outside the gene matches. The V gene's germline CDR1 is NSHNY and CDR2 SYGAGN. The CDR3 is made up of 15 amino acids. CDR3 loop: CASSDGTGRAETLYF. Incomplete CDR3 DNA: TGTGCCAGCAGTGACGGGACTGGGCGTGCAGAA.

This clone has ten or more counts. Gene names refer to mouse genes. Sequencing ends 4 residues short of the CDR3 end; the germline J gene provides the rest. V gene TRBV3 combines with J gene TRBJ2-3, with D possibly matching TRBD2 (5 bases). CDR1 and CDR2 (germline): SNHLY, FYNGKV (reference sequence). V dropped 1 base and J dropped 0 bases, with 8 bases sitting between them. CDR3 size: 15 residues. CDR3 DNA, as far as it was read: TGTGCCAGCAGCTTAGTACTGGATAGTGCAGAA. Its protein product is CASSLVLDSAE. The entire CDR3 sequence reads CASSLVLDSAETLYF.

A word on this clone: Gene names are the mouse ones. The CDR3 goes on 4 residues after the read ends, and that part is filled in from the germline J gene. The gene calls are TRBV13-3 and TRBJ2-2; 10 bases align to TRBD2. Germline CDR1 NNHDY, CDR2 SYVADS. V was pared by 5 bases and J by 3 bases, with 4 bases of the junction left unmatched. This CDR3 contains 15 residues. The DNA read from the CDR3 is TGTGCCAGCAGCGTGACTGGGGGGCACACCGGG. Encoded protein: CASSVTGGHTG. The complete CDR3 protein is CASSVTGGHTGQLYF.

This clone was seen a handful of times. Here the gene names and germline are mouse. With the read ending 4 residues before the CDR3 end, the germline J gene is used to fill in that end. At the DNA level, this CDR3 is encoded by other sequences in the same sample as well. The gene calls are TRBV5 and TRBJ2-7; D may be TRBD2 (6 bases). V was shortened by 1 base and J by 0 bases, with 10 bases between the two germline ends. The germline CDR1 and CDR2 sequences are LGHNA and YNLKQL (reference sequence). The CDR3 is 15 amino acids. CDR3 DNA (partial): TGTGCCAGCAGCCAAGTTCTGGGGAGCTCCTAT. Protein sequence: CASSQVLGSSY. The full CDR3 reads CASSQVLGSSYEQYF.

This clone turned up a few times. Gene names are mouse gene names. Read data end 4 residues before the CDR3 end; the end is taken from the germline J gene. This chain uses TRBV5 with TRBJ2-1, with D maybe TRBD2 (6 bases). The CDR3 contains 15 residues. Germline V CDR1 and CDR2: LGHNA, YNLKQL (reference sequence). The V end was cut by 1 base, the J end by 4 bases, with 11 bases between. The CDR3 bases that were read are TGTGCCAGCAGCCAAGTGGGGGTGGGTTATGCT. Protein: CASSQVGVGYA. The CDR3 reads in full as CASSQVGVGYAEQFF.

This clone was seen more than once but under ten times. All gene names here are mouse names. Sequencing ends 4 residues short of the CDR3 end; the germline J gene provides the rest. Different DNA sequences within this sample yield the same CDR3. This chain uses TRBV13-1 with TRBJ2-2; 7 positions agree with TRBD1. Trimming at V came to 0 bases and at J to 0 bases, leaving 2 bases not matched to a gene. The CDR3 extends over 16 amino acids. CDR1 is NSHNY, CDR2 SYGAGN, per germline. The CDR3 region is CASSDVGTANTGQLYF. The CDR3 bases that were read are TGTGCCAGCAGTGATGTAGGGACAGCAAACACCGGG.

This clone was detected only a few times. The genes and germline here are from mouse. The DNA ends 4 residues before the CDR3 does, and the rest of the CDR3 is filled in from the germline J gene. The chain couples TRBV1 to TRBJ2-3; D gene ambiguous. The V end lost 7 bases, the J end lost 1 base, and 3 bases lay between the germline ends. CDR3 size: 11 residues. The germline V gene has CDR1 NSQYPW and CDR2 LRSPGD (reference sequence). Incomplete CDR3 DNA: TGCACCTGCAAAGGTGCAGAA. It yields the protein CTCKGAE. Given in full, the CDR3 is CTCKGAETLYF.

A word on this clone: Mouse names are used for the genes. Read sequence stops 4 residues before the CDR3 end, and the germline J gene provides the missing end. The V and J genes are TRBV21 and TRBJ2-4; perhaps TRBD1 as D (5 bases). TRBV21 is placed among ORFs of uncertain function. The CDR3 runs to 13 residues. The CDR3 bases that were read are TGTGCTAGCAGTCAACAGGGAGTGAAC. It encodes CASSQQGVN. The whole CDR3 region reads CASSQQGVNTLYF.

This clone came up a few times. Genes and germline are mouse. Read sequence stops 4 residues before the CDR3 end, and the germline J gene provides the missing end. The V call is TRBV5, the J call TRBJ2-2, with D perhaps TRBD1 (6 bases). Between the trimmed V and J ends, which lost 1 base and 4 bases, there was a span of 7 bases. This CDR3 is built from 14 residues. In germline, CDR1 is LGHNA, CDR2 YNLKQL (reference sequence). CDR3 loop: CASSQGDITGQLYF. CDR3 DNA, as far as it was read: TGTGCCAGCAGCCAAGGGGACATCACCGGG.

The table lists this clone with a few counts. Gene names denote mouse genes. The CDR3 is cut off 4 residues early in the read; its end comes from the germline J gene. Within the sample, other DNA sequences also encode this same CDR3. V and J are TRBV5 and TRBJ1-1; weak D call: TRBD1 (6 bases). Germline lookup yields CDR1 LGHNA and CDR2 YNLKQL (reference sequence). CDR3 length equals 14 residues. V lost 3 bases, J lost 2 bases, and 10 bases lay in between. The part of the CDR3 DNA that was read is TGTGCCAGCAGCCACAGGGGTGGCAACACA. This gives the protein CASSHRGGNT. The whole CDR3 reads CASSHRGGNTEVFF.

This clone was observed a few times. Gene names are the mouse ones. The read halts 4 residues ahead of the CDR3 end, with the missing end drawn from the germline J gene. This specimen includes other DNA sequences encoding the same CDR3. This sequence joins TRBV31 and TRBJ1-2; tentative D call: TRBD1 (6 bases). CDR1 and CDR2 from the germline V gene are GKSSPN and SITVG. V lost 1 base, J lost 4 bases, and 13 bases lay in between. The CDR3 totals 14 residues. The sequenced part of the CDR3 DNA is TGTGCCTGGAGTCACGGGCAGGGGCGCTCC. Its protein is CAWSHGQGRS. The entire CDR3 is CAWSHGQGRSDYTF.

Turning to this clone: Germline and genes: mouse. With the read ending 4 residues before the CDR3 end, the germline J gene is used to fill in that end. The V gene is TRBV31, the J gene TRBJ2-3; D is undetermined. CDR1 GKSSPN and CDR2 SITVG come from the germline V gene. Trimming took 1 base from V and 0 from J, leaving 8 bases between them. This CDR3 has 14 residues. The sequenced CDR3 bases are TGTGCCTGGAGTCAGGGAACTAGTGCAGAA. Translated, it gives CAWSQGTSAE. The complete CDR3 reads CAWSQGTSAETLYF.

Concerning this clone: Genes here carry mouse names. The CDR3 end lies 4 residues beyond the end of the read and is filled in from the germline J gene. Other DNA sequences in the sample encode the same CDR3. This chain uses TRBV19 with TRBJ2-2; D not resolved. Trimming left V 1 base short and J 4 bases short, with 5 bases between. The germline V gene has CDR1 FNHDT and CDR2 SITEND (reference sequence). The CDR3 is 13 amino acids. Incomplete CDR3 DNA: TGTGCCAGCAGTATATTGGGCACCGGG. Its translation: CASSILGTG. The full CDR3 is CASSILGTGQLYF.

On this clone: All gene names here are mouse names. The DNA ends 3 residues before the CDR3 does, and the rest of the CDR3 is filled in from the germline J gene. V gene TRBV13-1 combines with J gene TRBJ1-6; 10 bases align to TRBD1. TRBJ1-6 is treated as an ORF (open reading frame) with a function not yet certain. Germline loops: CDR1 NSHNY, CDR2 SYGAGN. Trimming at V came to 4 bases and at J to 2 bases, leaving 6 bases not matched to a gene. The CDR3 has 17 residues. The CDR3: CASSQDRGRPYNSPLYF. The CDR3 bases that were read are TGTGCCAGCAGTCAAGACAGGGGGCGGCCCTATAATTCGCCC.

Of note for this clone: Given a much more abundant clone one base away, this may be a read error. Gene names denote mouse genes. The sequenced fragment ends 4 residues before the CDR3 boundary, so the rest is inferred from the germline J gene. This sample also contains other DNA sequences that code for the same CDR3. This chain joins TRBV1 and TRBJ2-5; 7 bases fit TRBD1. Germline V gives CDR1 NSQYPW, CDR2 LRSPGD (reference sequence). The CDR3 consists of 14 residues. The V and J ends lost 3 bases and 1 base, in that order; junction bases with no gene match: 1. CDR3 sequence reads: CTCSADRDQDTQYF. CDR3 DNA (partial): TGCACCTGCAGTGCCGACAGGGACCAAGAC.

Comment on this clone: Gene names are mouse gene names. The CDR3 end lies 4 residues beyond the end of the read and is filled in from the germline J gene. The sample contains more than one DNA sequence encoding this CDR3. This chain connects TRBV13-1 to TRBJ2-2; D is undetermined. Germline values: CDR1 NSHNY, CDR2 SYGAGN. The V and J ends lost 3 bases and 5 bases respectively, with 5 bases between them. The length of the CDR3 is 12 residues. The CDR3: CASSGGTGQLYF. The CDR3 DNA, read in part, is TGTGCCAGCAGTGGAGGGACCGGG.

Concerning this clone: Gene names refer to mouse genes. The CDR3 protein is CAWSSWGERPTGQLYF. Incomplete CDR3 DNA: TGTGCCTGGAGCTCCTGGGGGGAACGTCCCACCGGG. This chain uses TRBV31 with TRBJ2-2; 8 bases are shared with TRBD2. The read terminates 4 residues ahead of where the CDR3 ends, so the germline J gene completes it. The CDR3 has 16 residues. In germline, CDR1 is GKSSPN, CDR2 SITVG. The V gene end was trimmed by 3 bases and the J gene end by 4 bases; junction bases not matched to a gene: 10.